This T cell receptor (beta chain) was captured in a study of PD-1 blockade in classical Hodgkin lymphoma. Findings and limits, study-wide: Possible causes of repertoire differences, disease activity or prior therapy, remain undefined. The study found complete responders had baseline diversity similar to newly diagnosed patients. The study found that TCR diversity rose significantly by C4D1 in CD4+ but not CD8+ cells.

Concerning this clone: Its antigen is undetermined.

Time point indicated: cycle 4 day 1 (C4D1), after 6 weeks of nivolumab. Autologous stem cell transplantation was followed by relapse in every patient, and brentuximab vedotin exposure varied. Losses at the gene ends were 2 bases for V and 7 bases for J; bases not matched to a gene: 3. The CDR3 totals 13 residues. CDR1 is SGHTA and CDR2 is FQGTGA in the germline V gene. The table came from immunoSEQ multiplex PCR; TCRdb's copy has only in-frame clones and leaves some out. This table has approximately 41,000 clones, 60% to 75% appearing once. This sample comprised peripheral blood mononuclear cells (PBMCs), obtained before the fourth cycle of nivolumab. The V gene is TRBV7-3, the J gene TRBJ2-7; the match to TRBD1 covers 9 bases. The TCR sequence derives from a human donor with classical Hodgkin lymphoma. CDR3 region: CASSLGTGSEQYF. CDR3 nucleotides: TGTGCCAGCAGCTTAGGGACAGGGTCAGAGCAGTACTTC.